This note documents a single T cell receptor (beta chain) sequence. These data are taken from a study of control samples from healthy donors and cancer patients. From germline, CDR1 is MNHEY and CDR2 SMNVEV (reference sequence). The CDR3 spans 16 residues. Trimming pared 7 bases from V and 3 bases from J, leaving 18 bases between. Using immunoSEQ multiplex PCR, the repertoire was profiled, and TCRdb retains in-frame clones only, with some absent. The table records about 150,000 clones, approximately 94% of them present only once. The TCR was taken from a woman younger than 35 in good health. The V call is TRBV27, the J call TRBJ2-2, with D possibly being TRBD1 (6 bases). Sequenced input: blood. For the CDR3, the DNA is TGTGCCAGCACCCCCCAGGGGACCAGCCACACCGGGGAGCTGTTTTTT. This encodes CASTPQGTSHTGELFF.